Listed below are T cell receptor beta chains from one sample, sequenced in a study of blood T cell repertoires in COVID-19. Clones were read by immunoSEQ multiplex PCR, and TCRdb kept only the in-frame ones, dropping some. Seen here are 200,000 or so clones, 79% observed once, and the top ten hold 15% to 20%. The specimen sequenced was peripheral blood. The origin of the receptors is a man aged 55 to 70 with active or convalescent COVID-19. Each CDR3 is given with its conserved first and last residue. Each record gives: clone size, J gene, V gene, D gene, CDR3 protein, CDR3 DNA. D genes are given only for firm matches. Rows give clone size only sometimes, using once, few, many, or a class for an expanded clone.

- TRBJ2-7 TRBV6-1 - CASSDYDSYEQYF TGTGCCAGCAGTGATTACGACAGCTACGAGCAGTACTTC
- TRBJ1-3 TRBV5-1 - CASSSTGSSGNTIYF TGCGCCAGCAGCTCAACGGGGAGCTCTGGAAACACCATATATTTT
- TRBJ2-3 TRBV19 TRBD1 CASSLKTLTGAGDTQYF TGTGCCAGTAGTCTCAAGACACTGACAGGGGCGGGAGATACGCAGTATTTT
- TRBJ1-5 TRBV19 TRBD1 CASSLTGTGGNQPQHF TGTGCCAGTAGTCTCACCGGGACAGGGGGCAATCAGCCCCAGCATTTT
- TRBJ2-2 TRBV4-3 - CASSQGVGNSRAGELFF TGCGCCAGCAGCCAAGGGGTCGGGAACTCTAGGGCCGGGGAGCTGTTTTTT
many TRBJ2-7 TRBV28 - CASIPGGPSYEQYF TGTGCCAGCATCCCTGGAGGACCATCCTACGAGCAGTACTTC
- TRBJ2-7 TRBV7-2 TRBD2 CASSLGGLAGRPYEQYF TGTGCCAGCAGCTTAGGTGGACTAGCGGGAAGGCCGTACGAGCAGTACTTC
- TRBJ2-3 TRBV6-5 - CASEGGYADTQYF TGTGCCAGCGAAGGGGGATACGCAGATACGCAGTATTTT
- TRBJ1-1 TRBV9 - CASSPESGITEAFF TGTGCCAGCAGCCCGGAGTCGGGGATCACTGAAGCTTTCTTT
- TRBJ1-6 TRBV20-1 - CSASDWTSPDNSPLHF TGCAGTGCTAGTGACTGGACTTCACCGGATAATTCACCCCTCCACTTT
- TRBJ1-6 TRBV4-3 - CASSQDAGWGSPLHF TGCGCCAGCAGCCAAGACGCAGGGTGGGGTTCACCCCTCCACTTT
- TRBJ1-1 TRBV6-2/TRBV6-3 TRBD1 CASRYLTGTGVGNTEAFF TGTGCCAGCAGGTACCTCACCGGGACAGGGGTAGGGAACACTGAAGCTTTCTTT
once TRBJ1-1 TRBV6-5 - CASSNLPETVEGFF TGTGCCAGCAGTAATCTGCCTGAGACAGTTGAAGGTTTCTTT
- TRBJ1-6 TRBV7-2 - CASSSSTGTTSRPLHF TGTGCCAGCAGCTCGTCCACCGGGACAACCTCCCGTCCCCTCCACTTT
- TRBJ2-6 TRBV19 TRBD1 CASSRGQDLSGANVLTF TGTGCCAGTAGTCGGGGACAGGACCTCTCTGGGGCCAACGTCCTGACTTTC
few TRBJ1-1 TRBV6-6 - CASSPRSSEAFF TGTGCCAGCAGCCCCCGGTCCTCTGAAGCTTTCTTT
- TRBJ2-1 TRBV11-3 TRBD2 CASSKLAGAHNEQFF TGTGCCAGCAGCAAACTAGCGGGAGCCCACAATGAGCAGTTCTTC
- TRBJ1-1 TRBV18 TRBD1 CASSPQGENTEAFF TGTGCCAGCTCACCCCAGGGGGAGAACACTGAAGCTTTCTTT
- TRBJ2-5 TRBV6-5 - CASSRGGVQETQYF TGTGCCAGCAGTAGGGGGGGGGTGCAAGAGACCCAGTACTTC
- TRBJ2-7 TRBV5-4 TRBD1 CASSDRRQGSYEQYF TGTGCCAGCAGCGATCGTCGACAGGGTTCCTACGAGCAGTACTTC
- TRBJ2-7 TRBV19 TRBD1 CASSRGTTGVVEQYF TGTGCCAGTAGCAGGGGGACGACAGGGGTGGTCGAGCAGTACTTC
- TRBJ1-5 TRBV2 - CASSEVNGQPPQHF TGTGCCAGCAGTGAAGTGAACGGACAGCCGCCCCAGCATTTT
- TRBJ2-2 TRBV5-1 TRBD2 CASSLGLAGNTGELFF TGCGCCAGCAGCTTGGGACTAGCGGGGAACACCGGGGAGCTGTTTTTT
- TRBJ2-7 TRBV19 TRBD2 CASSIEAGVYEQYF TGTGCCAGTAGTATAGAAGCGGGAGTCTACGAGCAGTACTTC
once TRBJ2-7 TRBV11-3 TRBD2 CASSTSGSYEQYF TGTGCCAGTTCGACTAGCGGCTCCTACGAGCAGTACTTC
- TRBJ2-3 TRBV7-2 - CASSVDTGPSTDTQYF TGTGCCAGCAGCGTAGACACAGGGCCCAGCACAGATACGCAGTATTTT
many TRBJ1-5 TRBV7-9 - CASSSRAGGNQPQHF TGTGCCAGCAGCTCTAGAGCAGGGGGCAATCAGCCCCAGCATTTT
- TRBJ1-1 TRBV5-3 TRBD1 CARPKSTGGQTLTEAFF TGTGCCAGACCCAAGAGCACAGGGGGCCAAACGTTAACTGAAGCTTTCTTT
once TRBJ1-1 TRBV6-5 - CASSKRGPMNTEAFF TGTGCCAGCAGCAAAAGGGGTCCAATGAACACTGAAGCTTTCTTT
- TRBJ2-2 TRBV6-5 TRBD1 CASSKQGSTGELFF TGTGCCAGCAGCAAACAGGGGTCCACCGGGGAGCTGTTTTTT
many TRBJ2-1 TRBV5-1 TRBD2 CASSTLAGEERDEQFF TGCGCCAGCAGCACCTTAGCGGGAGAGGAGAGGGATGAGCAGTTCTTC
- TRBJ2-2 TRBV27 - CASSPNTGELFF TGTGCCAGCAGTCCAAACACCGGGGAGCTGTTTTTT
- TRBJ2-7 TRBV27 TRBD1 CASSTFGDRTYEQYF TGTGCCAGCAGTACTTTCGGGGACAGAACCTACGAGCAGTACTTC
- TRBJ2-7 TRBV27 TRBD2 CASSTGLAGRILSYEQYF TGTGCCAGCAGTACGGGACTAGCGGGACGAATTCTGTCCTACGAGCAGTACTTC
- TRBJ2-3 TRBV11-2 - CASSGRGGGLPDTQYF TGTGCCAGCAGCGGTAGAGGGGGGGGGCTTCCAGATACGCAGTATTTT
- TRBJ2-1 TRBV20-1 TRBD2 CSARGLAVFWDNEQFF TGCAGTGCTCGTGGACTAGCGGTTTTCTGGGACAATGAGCAGTTCTTC
- TRBJ2-1 TRBV4-1 TRBD2 CASSPQVSGGAYNEQFF TGCGCCAGCAGCCCCCAAGTTTCGGGAGGGGCCTACAATGAGCAGTTCTTC
once TRBJ2-6 TRBV4-1 - CASSQGPGANVLTF TGCGCCAGCAGCCAAGGGCCTGGGGCCAACGTCCTGACTTTC
- TRBJ2-5 TRBV6-2/TRBV6-3 TRBD2 CASSSSGSETQYF TGTGCCAGCAGTTCCAGCGGGAGTGAGACCCAGTACTTC
few TRBJ2-1 TRBV5-1 TRBD2 CASRGTSGTNEQFF TGCGCCAGCAGAGGGACTAGCGGGACGAATGAGCAGTTCTTC
- TRBJ2-7 TRBV2 TRBD1 CASITGQGGSYEQYF TGTGCCAGCATCACGGGACAGGGAGGCTCCTACGAGCAGTACTTC
- TRBJ2-7 TRBV18 TRBD1 CASSPGQGRDEQYF TGTGCCAGCTCACCCGGACAGGGTAGGGACGAGCAGTACTTC
- TRBJ1-2 TRBV12-3/TRBV12-4 TRBD1 CASSSDRDYGYTF TGTGCCAGCAGTTCAGACAGGGACTATGGCTACACCTTC
- TRBJ2-1 TRBV10-3 TRBD2 CAISPREGGRNEQFF TGTGCCATCAGCCCCCGGGAGGGAGGGCGGAATGAGCAGTTCTTC
- TRBJ2-2 TRBV5-4 TRBD1 CASSFGVRGQGRTGELFF TGTGCCAGCAGCTTCGGGGTTAGGGGACAGGGTAGAACCGGGGAGCTGTTTTTT
- TRBJ2-1 TRBV10-3 - CAISEGQNSYNEQFF TGTGCCATCAGTGAGGGACAGAACTCCTACAATGAGCAGTTCTTC
- TRBJ1-4 TRBV2 TRBD1 CASSEAQGERLFF TGTGCCAGCAGTGAAGCGCAGGGGGAAAGGCTGTTTTTT
- TRBJ2-1 TRBV7-9 - CASSGQGGYNEQFF TGTGCCAGCAGCGGTCAAGGGGGCTACAATGAGCAGTTCTTC
few TRBJ2-7 TRBV19 TRBD2 CASSTLAGGEQYF TGTGCCAGTAGTACTCTAGCGGGAGGAGAGCAGTACTTC
- TRBJ2-7 TRBV2 TRBD2 CASNLAAATYEQYF TGTGCCAGCAACCTAGCGGCTGCGACCTACGAGCAGTACTTC
- TRBJ1-5 TRBV5-4 TRBD1 CASSPQGAHQPQHF TGTGCCAGCAGTCCACAGGGGGCGCATCAGCCCCAGCATTTT
- TRBJ2-3 TRBV27 TRBD1 CASSPDRDTDTQYF TGTGCCAGCAGTCCCGACAGGGACACAGATACGCAGTATTTT
- TRBJ2-3 TRBV5-1 TRBD2 CASSALAGGSVDTQYF TGCGCCAGCAGCGCTCTAGCGGGAGGTTCTGTAGATACGCAGTATTTT
- TRBJ1-1 TRBV16 - CASSQSLRVTEAFF TGTGCCAGCAGCCAATCTTTAAGAGTTACTGAAGCTTTCTTT